What follows is one T cell receptor beta chain and its context. Time point specified: blood at routine non-recurrence follow-up after resection. Trimming stripped 7 bases from V and 0 bases from J, with 16 bases between. The CDR3 has 15 amino acids. The germline V gene has CDR1 SEHNR and CDR2 FQNEAQ (reference sequence). TCRdb analysed the 5' RACE reads with MiXCR anew, one entry per CDR3 protein. The table includes about 29,000 distinct CDR3 sequences, 10% detected once. The source of the sample is a study of spatial heterogeneity in lung cancer. Study details: Where they were available, follow-up PBMC samples were sequenced, at a median of about 2 years after resection.

V is TRBV7-9 and J is TRBJ2-7; D possibly corresponds to TRBD1 (6 bases). This TCR derives from a female donor with early-stage non-small cell lung cancer. The sample in question was PBMCs, obtained at follow-up. DNA for the CDR3: TGTGCCAGCACCTTGTGGACAGTACACTCCTACGAGCAGTACTTC. Translated, it gives CASTLWTVHSYEQYF.